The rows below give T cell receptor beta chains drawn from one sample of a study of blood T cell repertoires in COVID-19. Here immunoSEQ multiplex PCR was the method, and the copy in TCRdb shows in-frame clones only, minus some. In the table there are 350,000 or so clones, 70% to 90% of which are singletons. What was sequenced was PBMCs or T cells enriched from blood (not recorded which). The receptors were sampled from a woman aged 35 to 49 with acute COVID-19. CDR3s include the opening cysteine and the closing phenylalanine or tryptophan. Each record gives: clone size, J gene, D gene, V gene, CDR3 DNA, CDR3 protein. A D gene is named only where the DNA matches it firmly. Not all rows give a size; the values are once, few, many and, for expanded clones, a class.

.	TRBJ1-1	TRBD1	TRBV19	TGTGCCAGTAGTATAGCGGGACTGGGACAGGGAGAGAACACTGAAGCTTTCTTT	CASSIAGLGQGENTEAFF
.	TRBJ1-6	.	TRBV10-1	TGCGCCAGCACACTACCAGGGGCTTCACCCCTCCACTTT	CASTLPGASPLHF
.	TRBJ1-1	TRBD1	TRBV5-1	TGCGCCAGCAGCTCCTCGACAGGGGGCATCATGAACACTGAAGCTTTCTTT	CASSSSTGGIMNTEAFF
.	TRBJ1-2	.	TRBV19	TGTGCCAGTAGTACTCCGGACAGTCCAAACTATGGCTACACCTTC	CASSTPDSPNYGYTF
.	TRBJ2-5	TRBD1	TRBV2	TGTGCCAGCAGGAGTGACAGGGGGGCACAAGAGACCCAGTACTTC	CASRSDRGAQETQYF
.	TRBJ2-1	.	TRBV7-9	TGTGCCAGCAGCCCCCCGGGACTTACTAGGGGCAATGAGCAGTTCTTC	CASSPPGLTRGNEQFF
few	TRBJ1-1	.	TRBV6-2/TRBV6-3	TGTGCCAGCAGCGACCGGGCAGGGGCAACTGAAGCTTTCTTT	CASSDRAGATEAFF
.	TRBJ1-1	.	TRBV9	TGTGCCAGCAGCGGATCTGGGCACCTGAACACTGAAGCTTTCTTT	CASSGSGHLNTEAFF
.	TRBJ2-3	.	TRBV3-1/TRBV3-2	TGTGCCAGCAGCCAAGTAAGTCTAGCAGTGACAGATACGCAGTATTTT	CASSQVSLAVTDTQYF
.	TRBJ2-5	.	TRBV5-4	TGTGCCAGCAGCTTTAAGGGGGCGGGGGAGACCCAGTACTTC	CASSFKGAGETQYF
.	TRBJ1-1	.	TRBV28	TGTGCCAGCAGCAAGAGGTGGAACACTGAAGCTTTCTTT	CASSKRWNTEAFF
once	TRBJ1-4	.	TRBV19	TGTGCCAGTAGCACTCTCGGGACTAATGAAAAACTGTTTTTT	CASSTLGTNEKLFF
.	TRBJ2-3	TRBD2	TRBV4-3	TGCGCCAGCAGCCAGACCCCGACCGCGGCGGGGGGGCCGGGCACAGATACGCAGTATTTT	CASSQTPTAAGGPGTDTQYF
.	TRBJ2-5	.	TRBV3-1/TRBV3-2	TGTGCCAGCAGCCAAGTGCGGGGCCAGCAGTACTTC	CASSQVRGQQYF
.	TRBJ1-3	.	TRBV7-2	TGTGCCAGCAGCGTAGACAGGCTCATATATTTT	CASSVDRLIYF
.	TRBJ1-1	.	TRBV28	TGTGCCAGCAGTTTATGGGGAGGGAGCACTGAAGCTTTCTTT	CASSLWGGSTEAFF
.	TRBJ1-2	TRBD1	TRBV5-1	TGCGCCAGCAGCTCCGGACAGGGTGACTATGGCTACACCTTC	CASSSGQGDYGYTF
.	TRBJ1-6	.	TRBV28	TGTGCCAGCGCGAAATCGGGAGGGTACTATTCACCCCTCCACTTT	CASAKSGGYYSPLHF
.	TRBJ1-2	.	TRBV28	TGTGCCAGCAGTTTATCTCACAGCTCGCCAGCTAACTATGGCTACACCTTC	CASSLSHSSPANYGYTF
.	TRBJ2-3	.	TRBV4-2	TGTGCCAGCAGCCAGAACCGCCTAGGGGGTCCAACCCCAGATACGCAGTATTTT	CASSQNRLGGPTPDTQYF
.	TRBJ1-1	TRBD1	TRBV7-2	TGTGCCAGCAGCGACCGGACAGGGAACACTGAAGCTTTCTTT	CASSDRTGNTEAFF
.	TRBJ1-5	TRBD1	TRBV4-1	TGCGCCAGCAGCCAAGAGGTTGGCAGGGGGCTAAGCAATCAGCCCCAGCATTTT	CASSQEVGRGLSNQPQHF
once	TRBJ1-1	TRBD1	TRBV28	TGTGCCACCGTGGGACAGGCGAACACTGAAGCTTTCTTT	CATVGQANTEAFF
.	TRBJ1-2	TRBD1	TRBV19	TGTGCCAGTAGACCCGGACAGGTCTATGGCTACACCTTC	CASRPGQVYGYTF
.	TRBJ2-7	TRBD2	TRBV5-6	TGTGCCAGCAGCTTGGGTGGGACTAGCGGATCCTACGAGCAGTACTTC	CASSLGGTSGSYEQYF
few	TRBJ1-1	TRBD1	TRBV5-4	TGTGCCAGCAGCACGACAGGGGGGGGCACTGAAGCTTTCTTT	CASSTTGGGTEAFF
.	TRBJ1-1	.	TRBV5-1	TGCGCCAGCAGCTTGAGAGGCTCCTGGGGGCTTAACACTGAAGCTTTCTTT	CASSLRGSWGLNTEAFF
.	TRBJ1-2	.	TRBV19	TGTGCCAGTAGTATAAAGGGTCAGGGCCACTATGGCTACACCTTC	CASSIKGQGHYGYTF
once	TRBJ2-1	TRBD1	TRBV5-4	TGTGCCAGCAGCTCCGGACAGGGCAGATACGGGCAGTTCTTC	CASSSGQGRYGQFF
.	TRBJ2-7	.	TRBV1	TGCACCAGCAGCCAAGATAAAGGAAGGGACCGAGGCGGGGGGGCGGACTACGAGCAGTACTTC	CTSSQDKGRDRGGGADYEQYF
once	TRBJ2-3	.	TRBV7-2	TGTGCCAGCAGTTTGTGGGTGACTACAGATACGCAGTATTTT	CASSLWVTTDTQYF
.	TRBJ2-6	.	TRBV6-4	TGTGCGCCCAAGCGGCCATACTCTGGGGCCAACGTCCTGACTTTC	CAPKRPYSGANVLTF
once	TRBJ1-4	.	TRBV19	TGTGCCAGTAGTACCCCGGAACGGGGTGAAAAACTGTTTTTT	CASSTPERGEKLFF
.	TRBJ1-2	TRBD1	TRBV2	TGTGCCAGCAAATACAGGGGGGAGAATGGCTACACCTTC	CASKYRGENGYTF
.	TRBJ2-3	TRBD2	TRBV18	TGTGCCAGCTCACCTAGCGGGATCTTTAATACGCAGTATTTT	CASSPSGIFNTQYF
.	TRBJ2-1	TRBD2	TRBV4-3	TGCGCCAGCAGCCCCAAACTAGCGGTCGACTCCTACAATGAGCAGTTCTTC	CASSPKLAVDSYNEQFF
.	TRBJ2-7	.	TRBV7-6	TGTGCCAGCAGCCGATCCAGAACCTCCTACGAGCAGTACTTC	CASSRSRTSYEQYF
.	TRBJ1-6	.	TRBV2	TGTGCCAGCAGTTGGAGCAGCTCCTATAATTCACCCCTCCACTTT	CASSWSSSYNSPLHF
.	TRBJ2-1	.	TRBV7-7	TGTGCCAGCAGCCCCGGGCCTCGCGGGGCATACAATGAGCAGTTCTTC	CASSPGPRGAYNEQFF
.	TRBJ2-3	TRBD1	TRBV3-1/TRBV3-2	TGTGCCAGCGCCCCCAGGGGGCGCAGCTTCTCGACAGATACGCAGTATTTT	CASAPRGRSFSTDTQYF
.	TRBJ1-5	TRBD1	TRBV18	TGTGCCAGCTCACCACAGGACAGGGAGGGTCAGCCCCAGCATTTT	CASSPQDREGQPQHF
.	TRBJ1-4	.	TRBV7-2	TGTGCCAGCAGCTTAGCGGGGCAGGGTTACGAAAAACTGTTTTTT	CASSLAGQGYEKLFF
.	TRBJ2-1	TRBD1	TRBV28	TGTGCCAGCAGTTTAGTTGGGGACAGATCCAATGAGCAGTTCTTC	CASSLVGDRSNEQFF
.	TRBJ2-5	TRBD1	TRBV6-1	TGTGCCAGCAGTTCGGACAGGGGGCGCCAAGAGACCCAGTACTTC	CASSSDRGRQETQYF
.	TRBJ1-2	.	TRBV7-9	TGTGCCAGCAGCTTAGCGGGGCCAGGAGATGGCTACACCTTC	CASSLAGPGDGYTF
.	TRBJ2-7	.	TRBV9	TGTGCCAGCAGCGTAGGCTTTGCTTGGGGGCACTCCTACGAGCAGTACTTC	CASSVGFAWGHSYEQYF